The 22 T cell receptor beta chains presented below share a single source sample, sequenced in a study of blood T cell repertoires in COVID-19 (dated by TCRdb to about 2020). The library was produced with the immunoSEQ multiplex PCR assay. TCRdb took this table from immuneACCESS and kept in-frame rearrangements with V and J called. Such tables lack part of the clones; where checked against another copy, unresolved V genes explain under half of the gap, and the rest is unexplained. This sample lists 200,000 to 250,000 clones; roughly four fifths were detected once. The ten largest clonotypes hold roughly 3.5% of the sample. Sequenced: PBMCs or T cells enriched from blood (not recorded which). Source of these receptors: a woman aged 55-75 years who had recovered from COVID-19.

The J gene is TRBJ1-2, the V gene TRBV11-2, with D unclear. The CDR3 loop spans 13 amino acids. The V and J ends lost 7 bases and 4 bases respectively, with 13 bases between them. Germline V gene lookup returns CDR1 SGHAT and CDR2 FQNNGV. The CDR3 region is CASKLASGYGYTF. As DNA, the CDR3 is TGTGCCAGCAAATTAGCTTCCGGCTATGGCTACACCTTC.

V is TRBV28 and J is TRBJ2-1, with 10 bases matching TRBD2. This CDR3 has 14 residues. Germline V lookup: CDR1 MDHEN, CDR2 SYDVKM. J lost 7 bases, V lost 7 bases, and 7 bases had no gene match. The CDR3 nucleotides read TGTGCCAGCATCAGAGCGGGAGGGCCGAATGAGCAGTTCTTC. It specifies CASIRAGGPNEQFF.

J is TRBJ2-1 and V is TRBV27; the match to TRBD1 covers 8 bases. The V gene end was trimmed by 0 bases and the J gene end by 4 bases; junction bases not matched to a gene: 2. CDR3 length: 15 amino acids. Germline V gene data show CDR1 as MNHEY and CDR2 as SMNVEV (reference sequence). CDR3 nucleotides: TGTGCCAGCAGTTTATCCCGGGACAGGTACAATGAGCAGTTCTTC. This encodes CASSLSRDRYNEQFF.

The chain couples TRBV4-1 to TRBJ2-5; D ambiguous. Trimming removed 0 bases at V and 1 base at J, with 9 bases between. From germline, CDR1 is MGHRA and CDR2 YSYEKL. CDR3 length: 15 residues. The DNA for the CDR3 is TGCGCCAGCAGCCAAGATAGAACAGTCCAAGAGACCCAGTACTTC. It translates to CASSQDRTVQETQYF.

The chain couples TRBV20-1 to TRBJ2-7, with D possibly TRBD1 on 6 matching bases. Deletions cut 3 bases from V and 3 bases from J, with 12 bases between. The CDR3 runs to 13 residues. CDR1 DFQATT and CDR2 SNEGSKA come from the germline V gene (reference sequence). The CDR3 spells CSASGRGNYEQYF. In nucleotides, the CDR3 is TGCAGTGCTAGTGGCAGGGGCAACTACGAGCAGTACTTC.

V and J are TRBV28 and TRBJ1-6; no clear D. CDR3 size: 12 residues. Germline assignment: CDR1 MDHEN and CDR2 SYDVKM. V was clipped by 3 bases and J by 14 bases, with 11 bases between them. The CDR3 DNA sequence: TGTGCCAGCAGTTTTTACGGGAATTCCCTCCACTTT. Its translation is CASSFYGNSLHF. Full variable domain (rest looked up from reference TRBV28 and TRBJ1-6): DVKVTQSSRYLVKRTGEKVFLECVQDMDHENMFWYRQDPGLGLRLIYFSYDVKMKEKGDIPEGYSVSREKKERFSLILESASTNQTSMYLCASSFYGNSLHFGNGTRLTVT.

This sequence joins TRBV3-1 (or the pseudogene TRBV3-2) and TRBJ2-1, with 9 bases aligning to TRBD2. Germline CDR1 reads LGHDT; CDR2 reads YNNKEL (reference sequence). The CDR3 contains 17 residues. V was pared by 1 base and J by 1 base, with 5 bases of the junction left unmatched. CDR3 amino acids: CASSQGILAGSYNEQFF. The CDR3 DNA follows: TGTGCCAGCAGCCAAGGCATTCTAGCGGGATCCTACAATGAGCAGTTCTTC.

The chain carries TRBV7-9 and TRBJ1-2; D is undetermined. Germline CDR1 reads SEHNR; CDR2 reads FQNEAQ (reference sequence). Trimming removed 2 bases at V and 0 bases at J, with 10 bases between. The CDR3 runs 15 residues. The CDR3 DNA reads as TGTGCCAGCAGCTTAATGGCGGTAGCTAACTATGGCTACACCTTC. Its translation is CASSLMAVANYGYTF.

This chain links TRBV7-8 with TRBJ1-1; 7 nucleotides align to TRBD1. Per germline, CDR1 SGHVS and CDR2 FQNEAQ. This CDR3 comprises 16 residues. The junction had 6 bases not matched to a gene; V was cut back by 2 bases and J by 0 bases. DNA of the CDR3: TGTGCCAGCAGCTTATCCCGAGGGACAGTGAACACTGAAGCTTTCTTT. The encoded protein is CASSLSRGTVNTEAFF.

The rearrangement joins TRBV11-2 to TRBJ1-1, with D maybe TRBD1 (6 bases). Germline-derived CDR1 and CDR2 are SGHAT and FQNNGV. There are 15 residues in the CDR3. V was trimmed by 5 bases and J by 3 bases, leaving 16 bases between them. The chain's CDR3 is CASSHLRGADTEAFF. The DNA for the CDR3 is TGTGCCAGCAGCCACCTTCGGGGGGCGGACACTGAAGCTTTCTTT.

The chain has TRBV15 and TRBJ1-5; no clear D. Germline V CDR1 and CDR2: LNHNV, YYDKDF (reference sequence). CDR3 size: 15 residues. The germline V and J ends were trimmed by 0 bases and 4 bases, with 10 bases remaining between them. This CDR3 is CATSRDPAGNQPQHF. DNA of the CDR3: TGTGCCACCAGCAGAGATCCTGCGGGGAATCAGCCCCAGCATTTT. Filled out from reference TRBV15 and TRBJ1-5, the complete variable domain reads DAMVIQNPRYQVTQFGKPVTLSCSQTLNHNVMYWYQQKSSQAPKLLFHYYDKDFNNEADTPDNFQSRRPNTSFCFLDIRSPGLGDTAMYLCATSRDPAGNQPQHFGDGTRLSIL.

This chain connects TRBV19 to TRBJ2-5, with a weak D call TRBD2 (6 bases). V gave up 6 bases and J gave up 2 bases, with 13 bases separating them. Germline CDR1 reads LNHDA; CDR2 reads SQIVND (reference sequence). CDR3 length: 14 residues. The CDR3 loop reads CASSLYGGQETQYF. CDR3 in DNA: TGTGCCAGTAGCTTGTATGGGGGGCAAGAGACCCAGTACTTC.

The gene calls are TRBV19 and TRBJ1-3; TRBD1 matches at 9 bases. CDR1 and CDR2 from the germline V gene are LNHDA and SQIVND (reference sequence). This CDR3 region has 15 residues. With 5 bases clipped from V and 2 bases from J, the junction kept 4 bases outside the gene matches. The DNA for the CDR3 is TGTGCCAGTAGTCAAGGGACAGGGACTGGAAACACCATATATTTT. Translated, it gives CASSQGTGTGNTIYF. Filled out from reference TRBV19 and TRBJ1-3, the complete variable domain reads DGGITQSPKYLFRKEGQNVTLSCEQNLNHDAMYWYRQDPGQGLRLIYYSQIVNDFQKGDIAEGYSVSREKKESFPLTVTSAQKNPTAFYLCASSQGTGTGNTIYFGEGSWLTVV.

The V gene is TRBV20-1, the J gene TRBJ2-7; D is undetermined. V lost 2 bases, J lost 4 bases, and 6 bases lay in between. The germline V gene has CDR1 DFQATT and CDR2 SNEGSKA (reference sequence). This CDR3 spans 11 amino acids. The CDR3 DNA follows: TGCAGTGCTAGATCCAGTTACGAGCAGTACTTC. Residues: CSARSSYEQYF.

The V gene is TRBV6-1, the J gene TRBJ2-7, with 7 bases matching TRBD1. V lost 2 bases and J lost 10; bases outside the gene matches: 8. Germline V gene data show CDR1 as MNHNS and CDR2 as SASEGT. There are 13 residues in the CDR3. The CDR3 nucleotides are TGTGCCAGCAGTGAAATAGGGGGCATCTTTCAGTACTTC. Its translation is CASSEIGGIFQYF.

This chain joins TRBV18 and TRBJ1-5; TRBD1 matches at 7 bases. CDR1 and CDR2 from the germline V gene are KGHSH and LQKENI. The CDR3 spans 14 residues. Germline trimming cut 4 bases from V and 2 bases from J; bases unmatched to any gene: 2. Here the CDR3 reads CASSLGTGNQPQHF. CDR3 in DNA: TGTGCCAGCTCACTCGGGACAGGCAATCAGCCCCAGCATTTT.

The chain recombines TRBV5-1 with TRBJ1-4, with a weak D call TRBD1 (5 bases). CDR1 SGHRS and CDR2 YFSETQ come from the germline V gene. This CDR3 region has 13 residues. The V end was cut by 4 bases, the J end by 8 bases, with 12 bases between. The CDR3 sequence: CASSQGGDEKLFF. Written as DNA, the CDR3 is TGCGCCAGCAGCCAGGGAGGAGACGAAAAACTGTTTTTT.

This clone turned up a few times. The rearrangement joins TRBV2 to TRBJ2-7; a weak D match, TRBD1 (6 bases). Germline V CDR1 and CDR2: SNHLY, FYNNEI. V gave up 9 bases and J gave up 5 bases, with 11 bases separating them. The CDR3 runs 11 residues. CDR3 nucleotide sequence: TGTGCCAGTTCAGGGGTAAACGAGCAGTACTTC. It translates to CASSGVNEQYF.

The chain recombines TRBV27 with TRBJ2-7; 9 positions match TRBD2. Germline loops: CDR1 MNHEY, CDR2 SMNVEV (reference sequence). Trimming took 4 bases from V and 7 from J; bases not matched to a gene: 8. The CDR3 consists of 14 residues. CDR3 in amino acids: CASSYRGLAGEQYF. DNA of the CDR3: TGTGCCAGCAGTTATAGGGGGCTAGCGGGGGAGCAGTACTTC.

J is TRBJ2-5 and V is TRBV24-1; TRBD2 is a possible D gene (6 bases). V lost 4 bases and J lost 2, with 10 bases in between. The CDR3 contains 14 residues. Germline values: CDR1 KGHDR, CDR2 SFDVKD. CDR3 DNA sequence: TGTGCCACCAGTGACGGACTACCTCAAGAGACCCAGTACTTC. It is translated as CATSDGLPQETQYF.

This chain uses TRBV5-1 with TRBJ2-2; 11 bases map to TRBD1. V trimming: 5 bases; J trimming: 5 bases; junction bases outside the gene matches: 5. The germline V gene encodes CDR1 SGHRS and CDR2 YFSETQ. This CDR3 has 15 amino acids. The CDR3 nucleotides read TGCGCCAGCAGTACTGGGACAGGGGGTACCGGGGAGCTGTTTTTT. It encodes CASSTGTGGTGELFF.

CDR3 sequence reads: CASSSPRGVDYGYTF. The CDR3 bases are TGTGCCAGCAGTTCTCCTCGGGGGGTTGACTATGGCTACACCTTC. The chain combines TRBV6-2 or TRBV6-3 with TRBJ1-2; a possible D gene is TRBD1 (5 bases). Trimming removed 4 bases from V and 3 bases from J, with 15 bases in between. The germline CDR1 and CDR2 sequences are MNHEY and SVGEGT. The CDR3 contains 15 residues.